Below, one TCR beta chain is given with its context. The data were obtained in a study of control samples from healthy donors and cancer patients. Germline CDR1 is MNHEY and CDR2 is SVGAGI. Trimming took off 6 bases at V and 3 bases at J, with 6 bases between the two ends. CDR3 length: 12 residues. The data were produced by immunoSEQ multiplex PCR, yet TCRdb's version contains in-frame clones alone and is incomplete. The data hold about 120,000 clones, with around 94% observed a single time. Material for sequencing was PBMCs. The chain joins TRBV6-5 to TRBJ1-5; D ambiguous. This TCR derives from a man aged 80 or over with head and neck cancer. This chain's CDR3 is CASRGPNQPQHF. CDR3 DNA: TGTGCCAGCAGGGGTCCCAATCAGCCCCAGCATTTT.